Listed below are T cell receptor beta chains from one sample, sequenced in a study of beta chain features in type 1 diabetes. Here immunoSEQ multiplex PCR was the method, and the copy in TCRdb shows in-frame clones only, minus some. The sample includes roughly 41,000 clones, roughly 49% of them seen just once. The sequencing input was central memory CD4+ T cells from blood. These receptors all stem from a woman aged 18-29 years in good health. Both conserved end residues are part of each CDR3.

v_gene: TRBV28
CDR3aa: CASSGTSGSPPGRSHYEQYF

v_gene: TRBV28
CDR3aa: CASRLGEGYGYTF

v_gene: TRBV6-5
CDR3aa: CASSYTGYEKLFF

v_gene: TRBV5-6
CDR3aa: CASSDTGSGANVLTF

v_gene: TRBV6-5
CDR3aa: CAGGLATNYEQFF

v_gene: TRBV9
CDR3aa: CASSPTGSNQPQHF

v_gene: TRBV10-2
CDR3aa: CATRTSGSYEQYF

v_gene: TRBV30
CDR3aa: CARGHGGPEKLFF

v_gene: TRBV19
CDR3aa: CAVGTGGLKNIQYF

v_gene: TRBV6-5
CDR3aa: CASRPKTLAKNIQYF

v_gene: TRBV5-1
CDR3aa: CASSPTGIDGELFF

v_gene: TRBV2
CDR3aa: CASSTVGLRNGGYTF

v_gene: TRBV30
CDR3aa: CAWSSATPYEQYF

v_gene: TRBV27
CDR3aa: CASRRAESYEQYF

v_gene: TRBV15
CDR3aa: CATSGDRAEQYF

v_gene: TRBV2
CDR3aa: CATQGGTYNEQFF

v_gene: TRBV6-6
CDR3aa: CASSYSSHGNTEAFF

v_gene: TRBV27
CDR3aa: CASRLVDRGAGELFF

v_gene: TRBV7-8
CDR3aa: CASSLKGQGNSPLHF

v_gene: TRBV18
CDR3aa: CASSPSGKNTEAFF

v_gene: TRBV7-8
CDR3aa: CASSLGPQGAGNTIYF

v_gene: TRBV6-6
CDR3aa: CASNGGGGETQYF

v_gene: TRBV5-1
CDR3aa: CASSLGLAGEEFF

v_gene: TRBV7-2
CDR3aa: CASSPRTSGTYEQYF

v_gene: TRBV2
CDR3aa: CASSATESGANVLTF

v_gene: TRBV7-9
CDR3aa: CASSLQGSNTGELFF

v_gene: TRBV30
CDR3aa: CAWSGDMNTEAFF

v_gene: TRBV7-9
CDR3aa: CASSLSLSGAYNEQFF

v_gene: TRBV25-1
CDR3aa: CASSEGTTTGELFF

v_gene: TRBV6-5
CDR3aa: CASSYSSTGSYNEQFF

v_gene: TRBV11-2
CDR3aa: CASSLTQGLAGLSYEQYF

v_gene: TRBV10-3
CDR3aa: CAITGARQDYGYTF

v_gene: TRBV5-5
CDR3aa: CASRLQGPGWGEQYF